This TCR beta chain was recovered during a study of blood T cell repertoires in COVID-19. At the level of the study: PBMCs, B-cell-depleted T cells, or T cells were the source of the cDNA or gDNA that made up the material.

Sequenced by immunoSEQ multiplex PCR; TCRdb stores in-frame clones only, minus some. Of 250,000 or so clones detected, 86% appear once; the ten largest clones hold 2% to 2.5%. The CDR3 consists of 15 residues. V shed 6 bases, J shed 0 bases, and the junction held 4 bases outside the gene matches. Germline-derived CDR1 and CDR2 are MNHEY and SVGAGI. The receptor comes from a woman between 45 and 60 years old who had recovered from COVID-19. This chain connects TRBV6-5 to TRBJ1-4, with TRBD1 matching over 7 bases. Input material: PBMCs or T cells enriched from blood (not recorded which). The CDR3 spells CASRTGPATNEKLFF. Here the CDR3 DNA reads TGTGCCAGCAGGACAGGGCCCGCAACTAATGAAAAACTGTTTTTT.